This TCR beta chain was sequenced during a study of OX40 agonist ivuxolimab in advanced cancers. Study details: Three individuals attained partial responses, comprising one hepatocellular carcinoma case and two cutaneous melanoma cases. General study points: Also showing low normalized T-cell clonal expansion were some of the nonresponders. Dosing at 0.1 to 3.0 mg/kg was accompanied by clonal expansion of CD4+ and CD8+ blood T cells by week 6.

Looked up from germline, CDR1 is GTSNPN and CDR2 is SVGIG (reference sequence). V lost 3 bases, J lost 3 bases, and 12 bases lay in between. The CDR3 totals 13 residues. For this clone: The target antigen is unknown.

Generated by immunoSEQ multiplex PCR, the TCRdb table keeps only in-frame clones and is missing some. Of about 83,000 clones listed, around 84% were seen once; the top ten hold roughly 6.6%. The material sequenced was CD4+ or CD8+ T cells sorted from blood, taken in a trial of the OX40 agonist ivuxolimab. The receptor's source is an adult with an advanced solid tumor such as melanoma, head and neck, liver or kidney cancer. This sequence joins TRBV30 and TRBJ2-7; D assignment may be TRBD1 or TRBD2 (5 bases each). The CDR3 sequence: CAWRISGLYEQYF. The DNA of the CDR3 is TGTGCCTGGAGGATCTCGGGGCTCTACGAGCAGTACTTC.